The TCR beta chain described here comes from a study of CD8+CD57+ T cells in acquired aplastic anemia. Genomic DNA, serving as template, underwent TCR beta VDJ and CDR3 profiling. Via MiXCR, TCRdb re-called the reads, giving one row per CDR3 protein. The sample includes over 40,000 distinct CDR3 sequences, roughly 69% of them seen just once. Previously, flow cytometry had revealed CD8+CD57+ cell expansion in the patients chosen for sequencing. A severe acquired aplastic anemia diagnosis applied to all patients. Germline values: CDR1 SGHRS, CDR2 YFSETQ. The CDR3 totals 16 residues. With 2 bases clipped from V and 4 bases from J, the junction kept 6 bases outside the gene matches.

The J gene is TRBJ2-3, the V gene TRBV5-1; the match to TRBD2 covers 11 bases. This TCR came from a human donor with aplastic anemia. The sequenced material came from sorted CD4+, CD8+, or CD8+CD57+ T cells (not recorded which) from PBMCs. The CDR3, as DNA: TGCGCCAGCAGCTTACTAGCGGGGGTCGGGGCAGATACGCAGTATTTT. Encoded protein: CASSLLAGVGADTQYF.